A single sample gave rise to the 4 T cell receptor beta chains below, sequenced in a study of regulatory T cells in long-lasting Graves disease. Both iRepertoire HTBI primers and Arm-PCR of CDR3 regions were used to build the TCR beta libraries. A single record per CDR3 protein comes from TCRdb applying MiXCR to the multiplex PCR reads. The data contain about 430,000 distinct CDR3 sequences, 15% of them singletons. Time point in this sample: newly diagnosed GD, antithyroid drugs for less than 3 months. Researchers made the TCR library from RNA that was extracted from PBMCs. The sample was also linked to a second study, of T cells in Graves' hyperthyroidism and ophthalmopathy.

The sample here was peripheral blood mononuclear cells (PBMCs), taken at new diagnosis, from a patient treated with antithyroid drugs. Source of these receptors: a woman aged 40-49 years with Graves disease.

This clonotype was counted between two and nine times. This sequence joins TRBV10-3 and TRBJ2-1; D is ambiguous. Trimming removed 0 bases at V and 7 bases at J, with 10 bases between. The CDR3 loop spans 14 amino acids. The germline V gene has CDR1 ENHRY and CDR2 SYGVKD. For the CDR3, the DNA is TGTGCCATCAGTGAGTCAGGTAGTATGAATGAGCAGTTCTTC. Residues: CAISESGSMNEQFF.

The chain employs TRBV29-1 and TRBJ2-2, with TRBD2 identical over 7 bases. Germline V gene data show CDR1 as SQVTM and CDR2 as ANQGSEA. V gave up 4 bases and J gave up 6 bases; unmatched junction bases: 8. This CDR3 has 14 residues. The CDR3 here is CSVVGLDGAGELFF. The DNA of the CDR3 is TGCAGCGTTGTAGGACTAGATGGGGCCGGGGAGCTGTTTTTT.

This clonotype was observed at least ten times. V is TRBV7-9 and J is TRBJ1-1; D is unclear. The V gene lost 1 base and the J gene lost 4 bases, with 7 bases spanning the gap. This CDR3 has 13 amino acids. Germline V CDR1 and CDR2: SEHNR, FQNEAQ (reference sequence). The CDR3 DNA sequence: TGTGCCAGCAGCTTAGTTGGGTCCACTGAAGCTTTCTTT. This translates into CASSLVGSTEAFF. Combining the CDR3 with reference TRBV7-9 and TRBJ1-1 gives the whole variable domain DTGVSQNPRHKITKRGQNVTFRCDPISEHNRLYWYRQTLGQGPEFLTYFQNEAQLEKSRLLSDRFSAERPKGSFSTLEIQRTEQGDSAMYLCASSLVGSTEAFFGQGTRLTVV.

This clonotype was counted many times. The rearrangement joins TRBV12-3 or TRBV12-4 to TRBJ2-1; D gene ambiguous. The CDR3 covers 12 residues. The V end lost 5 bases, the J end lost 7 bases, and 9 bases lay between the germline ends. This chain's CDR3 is CASSESRNEQFF. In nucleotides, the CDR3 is TGTGCCAGCAGTGAGTCTAGAAATGAGCAGTTCTTC.